This paragraph covers one TCR beta chain sequence. This clone was observed once. It has no known antigen specificity. No per-base quality is available; no much larger clone lies one base away. Counted from cysteine to phenylalanine, this CDR3 has 13 amino acids. The retained sequence is limited to the CDR3, 39 bases, with the frame set at the first base. The germline V gene encodes CDR1 SEHNR and CDR2 FQNEAQ (reference sequence). A distance of 7 bases separates the germline ends of V and J, which lose 3 bases and 2 bases respectively. Libraries were prepared through the immunoSEQ multiplex PCR assay. For the multiplex PCR, a mixture combining 60 forward primers for TCR Vbeta segments and 13 reverse primers for TCR Jbeta segments was used. The CDR3 region of rearranged TCR beta genes was amplified from genomic DNA with a multiplex PCR assay. On the Illumina HiSeq System, the amplified TCR beta libraries were sequenced as 87-base-pair reads. Regarding the original processing steps: A later analysis tallied tens of millions of unique TCR beta chains across the 610 or so repertoires, and approximately 9.9 million of those chains were shared by two or more donors. To remove PCR and sequencing errors, raw reads were error-corrected and collapsed into unique sequences using a nearest-neighbor algorithm that merged closely related sequences. Alignment of CDR3 sequences to IMGT reference sequences was used to assign V, D and J gene segments. Each retained sequence needed at least a six-nucleotide match to both a V gene segment and a J gene segment. A rearrangement counted as productive if the CDR3 had no stop codons and remained in frame with V and J, and every other rearrangement counted as non-productive. Following IMGT convention, CDR3 was defined as the stretch from the second conserved V-encoded cysteine up to the conserved J-encoded phenylalanine. In an earlier analysis of around 600 of the donors, sequences lacking an unambiguous match to a single V gene segment were excluded. An earlier analysis of over 450 of the donors classified V segments as functional when productive rearrangements were above 56.7% and as segregating when the standard deviation between donors was above 5%. To diagnose cytomegalovirus status from the catalog of TCR beta chain sequences, a statistical classification framework was built. V and J gene assignment, in a later analysis, came from comparing TCR nucleotide sequences with IMGT/GENE-DB human TR gene sequences. A later analysis assigned CDR3 sequences and most-parsimonious VDJ recombination scenarios with the TCRdist pipeline. A later analysis defined each TCR beta chain by its CDR3 amino acid sequence plus V-gene family, and excluded reads lacking a unique V-gene family. To address suspected cross-contamination and a sequencing artifact, a later analysis removed roughly 580 highly shared, low-generation-probability nucleotide sequences. In a later analysis, a clonal expansion index was calculated for each public chain from normalized within-repertoire ranks of inferred template counts. Generation probabilities in a later analysis came from a VDJ recombination model fitted to out-of-frame rearrangements, and those results were checked against IGoR. Hypergeometric tests were used in a later analysis to score TCR-TCR, TCR-HLA and TCR-CMV co-occurrence, with a repertoire-size bias correction applied to the TCR pairs. A later analysis estimated false discovery rates by permuting HLA or CMV assignments 20 times. A later analysis grouped co-occurring TCRs with DBSCAN, adding TCRdist sequence similarity when clustering within HLA-allele-positive subsets. Repertoires with fewer than 30,000 or more than 120,000 public chains, plus five repertoires with anomalous nucleotide sharing, were excluded from co-occurrence clustering. This immuneACCESS table, as held by TCRdb, lists in-frame sequences with V and J called but not all clones. Of the missing ones, under half trace to an unresolved V gene in checked studies; the others have no known cause. V and J calls and clone size are those listed in that table; D and trimming were worked out from the DNA. Counted in this sample were fewer than 250,000 clones; over 60% of them appeared once. Around 0.99% of the sample is held by the ten biggest clonotypes.

The cohort consisted of 666 healthy bone marrow donors. All cohort members were sampled while nominally healthy, although unrecorded immune exposures were likely present. The donor was CMV seronegative and belonged to the group of over 350 seronegative cohort members. A peripheral blood sample was provided by each donor, and peripheral blood mononuclear cells were used for TCR beta sequencing. The Qiagen DNeasy Blood Extraction Kit was used to extract genomic DNA from the blood cell samples. The sample belongs to a study of cytomegalovirus exposure and HLA in healthy donors (dated by TCRdb to about 2017). Notes on the research overall: An earlier analysis of roughly 610 of the donors reported under 300 Gb of sequence data and 117 million unique TCR beta sequences obtained from 150 million to 200 million T cells. Roughly 300 gigabases of sequencing data and 70 million to 100 million unique TCR sequences were included in an early release covering 500 to 750 HLA-typed donors. The genetic ancestry cluster associated with self-reported Caucasian donors included approximately 85% of the 398 genotyped donors. The aim of the study was to test whether cataloging public T cell receptors could identify signatures of past pathogen exposure. The study used immunosequencing to profile the T cell repertoires of 670 or so subjects and linked those repertoires to cytomegalovirus serostatus. Along with the approximately 670-subject first cohort, a separate validation cohort of over a hundred different subjects was used. High-throughput TCR immunosequencing, statistical association of individual TCRs with disease status, and machine learning were combined to predict cytomegalovirus infection status. A later analysis re-examined previously published TCR beta repertoires from more than 550 donors and added high-resolution HLA genotyping to investigate patterns of TCR occurrence. Rather than drawing on any new phenotypic data, the later analysis identified candidate immune exposures from TCR beta sequences and the way those sequences occurred across donors. An earlier analysis of fewer than 700 of the donors applied high-throughput TCR beta sequencing to assess whether each TCR beta V gene segment acted as functional or pseudogenic. Alongside the repertoire data, information on donor age, sex, ethnicity and CMV serostatus was compiled. A later genetic analysis took genome-wide SNP genotypes for about 55% of the 666 donors and used that subset as a discovery cohort. All discovery cohort repertoires had been generated on a single sequencing platform. HLA typing covered class I and class II loci at four-digit resolution. Typing coverage differed by locus: A, B, C, DRB1 and DQB1 were typed in roughly 620-630 donors, DQA1 in approximately 520, DPA1 in 600 to 610, and DPB1 in around 440. Because of strong linkage in the cohort, roughly 5 DR-DQ haplotypes were treated as single units for association and clustering. Among a few hundred genotyped donors of the cohort, an average of approximately 230,000 unique TCR beta nucleotide sequences were sequenced per donor, roughly 18% of them non-productive.

What the research found in general, with its limitations: An association between a missense DCLRE1C variant and V-gene and J-gene trimming of TCR beta chains was found in a later genetic analysis and replicated in an independent cohort. The cohort was sequenced for TCR beta chains only, and without alpha or paired-chain data the features that could be detected were limited. HLA typing was unavailable for some donors at each locus, so association tests used only the typed subset. A later analysis found that HLA-associated TCR beta chains were more clonally expanded and had lower generation probabilities than equally common non-associated chains. According to a later genetic analysis, donors in an Asian-associated ancestry cluster had fewer N-insertions in productive TCRs than the approximately 670-donor mean. A further reported finding was that TCR beta sequences accurately predicted the HLA-A and HLA-B alleles for most subjects in the first cohort. The authors suggested that the approach could potentially be extended to other disease states and immunological phenotypes. A later analysis reported that several top co-occurrence clusters appeared linked to parvovirus B19, influenza, CMV and Epstein-Barr virus. While some public TCRs were present in many individuals, most TCR sequences turned up only very rarely across donors. The study gave a list of about 150 TCR beta chains associated with cytomegalovirus. Most CMV-associated TCR beta chains appeared to be HLA-restricted in a later analysis, and the HLA associations seemed to be driven largely by CMV exposure. The 87-base-pair reads could not distinguish some IMGT-functional V segments, including TRBV6-2 and TRBV6-3, so those segments were excluded. Linkage disequilibrium might explain the correlated functional status among segregating V segments, but an unknown experimental factor could not be ruled out. The presence/absence analyses assumed that sequencing depth was roughly uniform across donors, and that assumption may not be true. A cluster of highly shared sequence variants was judged likely to represent a technical artifact of the sequencing pipeline. At a false discovery rate of 0.05, a later analysis linked around 17,000 TCR beta sequences to specific HLA alleles. The classifier was reported to diagnose cytomegalovirus status with high specificity and sensitivity in both the original and validation cohorts. A later analysis found that TCR association rates varied across HLA loci, with DRB1 alleles showing the most associated TCRs and HLA-C alleles the fewest. Strong co-occurrence of HLA alleles, especially DR and DQ, made assigning TCR associations to individual alleles difficult. For the cohort, immune exposure information was limited to CMV serostatus. A few of the identified cytomegalovirus-associated TCR beta chains were confirmed in vitro to be specific for cytomegalovirus antigens. Broadly in line with IMGT annotations, most TCR beta V segments showed up in productive rearrangements about 87% or about 30% of the time in an earlier analysis of several hundred of the donors. The earlier analysis of 450 to 700 of the donors excluded roughly 16 rarely observed V segments, including chromosome 9 orphons, because counts were too low.

The sequencing input was PBMCs. In this chain, TRBV7-9 is recombined with TRBJ1-2; D gene: possibly TRBD1, on 5 matching bases. The TCR comes from a woman aged 40 to 50 in good health and CMV-seronegative. CDR3 loop: CASSLTENYGYTF. In nucleotides, the sequence is TGTGCCAGCAGCTTGACAGAAAACTATGGCTACACCTTC.